This record looks at one TCR beta chain sequence and its context. Its specificity is not known. The entry originates in a study of T-cell memory formation after mild COVID-19. Study outcomes and limitations: Mainly in CM and EM were contracting CD4+ clones; CD8+ were in EMRA.

Germline assignment: CDR1 DFQATT and CDR2 SNEGSKA (reference sequence). The CDR3 is 15 residues long. Deletions cut 3 bases from V and 7 bases from J, with 19 bases between. One entry per CDR3 protein results from TCRdb running MiXCR on the 5' RACE reads. The sample holds some 600,000 distinct CDR3 sequences, roughly 17% seen once. The chain links TRBV20-1 to TRBJ1-5; a weak D match, TRBD1 (5 bases). The material sequenced was PBMCs or a T cell subset sorted from them (not recorded which). The receptor was derived from an adult woman who had mild COVID-19 (a few samples of this study predate the infection). Cell type and time point are not known. In nucleotides, the CDR3 is TGCAGTGCTAGCCTCGGGGGAAGGAATCAGCAGCCCCAGCATTTT. It is translated as CSASLGGRNQQPQHF.